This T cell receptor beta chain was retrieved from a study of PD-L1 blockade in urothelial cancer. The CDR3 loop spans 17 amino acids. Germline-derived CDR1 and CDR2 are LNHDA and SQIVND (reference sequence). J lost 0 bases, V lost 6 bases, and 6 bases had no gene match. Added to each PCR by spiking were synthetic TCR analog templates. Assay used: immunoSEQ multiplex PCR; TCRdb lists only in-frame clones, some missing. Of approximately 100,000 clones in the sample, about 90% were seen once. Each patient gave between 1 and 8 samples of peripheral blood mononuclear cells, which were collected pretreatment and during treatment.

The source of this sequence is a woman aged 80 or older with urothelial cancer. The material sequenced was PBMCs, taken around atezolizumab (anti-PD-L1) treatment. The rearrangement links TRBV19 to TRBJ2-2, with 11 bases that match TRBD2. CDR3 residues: CASRISGRASNTGELFF. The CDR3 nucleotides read TGTGCCAGTAGGATTAGCGGGAGGGCCTCGAACACCGGGGAGCTGTTTTTT.